The following is a T cell receptor (beta chain) sequence with its context. Its antigen remains undetermined. Base qualities are not recorded, but no much larger clone differs from it by a single base. Reading the germline V gene gives CDR1 MDHEN and CDR2 SYDVKM. The germline ends are 18 bases apart after V is trimmed by 8 bases and J by 7 bases. The CDR3 contains 14 residues, cysteine and phenylalanine counted. Only the CDR3 DNA stays, 42 bases, in frame from base 1. These data are taken from a study of somatic mutations in cytotoxic T cells in rheumatoid arthritis (dated by TCRdb to about 2017). For the wider study: Some T-cell populations stained with V beta antibodies were sorted by flow on a FACSAria II or Sony SH800 to nearly 100% purity, with sorted V beta1+ cells additionally subjected to TCRB sequencing. TCRB deep sequencing covered approximately 64 patients with rheumatoid arthritis along with under 25 healthy controls. Patient and control groups had essentially identical median ages. The study asked whether expanded CD8+ T-cell clones in newly diagnosed, untreated rheumatoid arthritis carry somatic mutations, and used TCRB deep sequencing to characterize clonality.

TCRB CDR3 sequencing used the immunoSEQ assay on genomic DNA. The original methods were these. The analyses included only productive TCRB rearrangements. A clone was defined by a unique TCRB CDR3 sequence, and clonality was computed as a productive clonality index based on Shannon entropy. Repertoire overlap for a pair of samples was computed from each clone's template counts relative to total templates per sample. V-gene usage from TCRB sequencing and V-gene usage measured by flow cytometry were correlated (Spearman r of about 0.62). The table comes from immuneACCESS by way of TCRdb, which keeps in-frame sequences with V and J called. Part of the clones is missing from these tables; in studies checked, under half for an unresolved V gene and the rest for unknown reasons. D and trimming come from the DNA, and the V and J calls and clone size come from that table. Across this sample there are approximately 33,000 clones, with 84% seen only once. The ten largest clones take up roughly 3.4% of the sample.

Beyond this particular receptor, the publication reports: CD8+ T-cell clonality did not differ significantly between rheumatoid arthritis patients and age-matched healthy controls. The slight underrepresentation of TRBV07 in patients was not corrected for multiple comparisons. Several identical CD8+ TCRB sequences were found in both blood and synovial fluid, and in about an eighth of the 65 patients the largest CD8+ clone exceeded 20% of CD8+ cells. It was unknown which antigens the expanded CD8+ clones targeted, and their absence from virus-specific databases did not exclude viral specificity. In patients, CD8+ clonality rose with age (Spearman r ~ 0.49), which was not the case in healthy controls.

The approximately 20 healthy controls were blood donors whose buffy coats were used; they had a median age of approximately 61 years (range roughly 21-80), and roughly 50% were female. On an AutoMACS, CD4+ and CD8+ cells were isolated via positive magnetic bead selection, and their purity was verified by flow cytometry. Isolation of peripheral blood mononuclear cells was done through Ficoll-Paque PLUS density gradient separation. Using Nucleospin Tissue or Tissue XS kits, DNA was extracted from CD4-enriched, CD8-enriched or PBMC samples, with quantification by a Qubit 2.0 fluorometer. Recombination linked TRBV28 to TRBJ2-1, and the D gene may be TRBD2, 6 bases matching. Material: CD8+ T cells sorted from blood. The TCR originated in a man aged 35 to 55 in good health. The base sequence is TGTGCCAGCCAGGAGGGGACGGGCGGTAATGAGCAGTTCTTC. This sequence encodes CASQEGTGGNEQFF.